The 20 T cell receptor beta chains presented below share a single source sample, sequenced in a study of T-cell memory formation after mild COVID-19. MiXCR was run by TCRdb on the 5' RACE reads, yielding one entry per CDR3 protein. The table has roughly 480,000 distinct CDR3 sequences, 20% to 25% seen once. The sample consisted of PBMCs or a T cell subset sorted from them (not recorded which). The receptor set was obtained from an adult woman who had mild COVID-19 (a few samples of this study predate the infection). Cell type and time point are not known.

This clonotype showed up just a few times. J is TRBJ2-7 and V is TRBV5-1, with D perhaps given as TRBD1 or TRBD2 (5 bases each). This CDR3 contains 14 residues. In germline, CDR1 is SGHRS, CDR2 YFSETQ. The ends were cut back, 4 bases at V and 3 bases at J, with 14 bases in the middle. CDR3 nucleotides: TGCGCCAGCAGCCCCATCGGGGACGGCTACGAGCAGTACTTC. It encodes CASSPIGDGYEQYF.

The sample holds a few counts of this clonotype. The chain couples TRBV4-3 to TRBJ1-3; D gene unclear. The CDR3 is 15 residues long. The germline V gene has CDR1 LGHNA and CDR2 YSLEER. With 2 bases removed from V and 0 bases from J, the gap between germline ends came to 8 bases. DNA for the CDR3: TGCGCCAGCAGCCAAACAGCGATCTCTGGAAACACCATATATTTT. It is translated as CASSQTAISGNTIYF.

CDR3 amino acids: CSVGAGNYGYTF. The CDR3, as DNA: TGCAGCGTTGGGGCGGGGAACTATGGCTACACCTTC. The chain employs TRBV29-1 and TRBJ1-2, with no clear D. The CDR3 spans 12 residues. Germline lookup yields CDR1 SQVTM and CDR2 ANQGSEA. Trimming stripped 4 bases from V and 2 bases from J, with 8 bases between.

The gene calls are TRBV12-3 or TRBV12-4 and TRBJ1-2; D remains unclear. V gave up 2 bases and J gave up 7 bases, with 11 bases separating them. The CDR3 is made up of 13 amino acids. Here the CDR3 DNA reads TGTGCCAGCAGTTTATTGGGGATTAGTGGCTACACCTTC. Its protein is CASSLLGISGYTF.

The chain has TRBV7-9 and TRBJ1-1; D is perhaps TRBD1 (5 bases). CDR3 length: 14 amino acids. Trimming left V 5 bases short and J 4 bases short, with 14 bases between. Per the germline V gene, CDR1 is SEHNR and CDR2 is FQNEAQ (reference sequence). DNA for the CDR3: TGTGCCAGCAGCCTTAGCGGGACCTCCACTGAAGCTTTCTTT. Encoded protein: CASSLSGTSTEAFF.

The rearrangement links TRBV20-1 to TRBJ2-7; 8 nucleotides align to TRBD1. Trimming at V came to 0 bases and at J to 3 bases, leaving 4 bases not matched to a gene. Germline V gene sequence: CDR1 DFQATT, CDR2 SNEGSKA (reference sequence). The CDR3 totals 14 residues. The chain's CDR3 is CSARDIGQGYEQYF. CDR3 in DNA: TGCAGTGCTAGAGACATAGGACAGGGCTACGAGCAGTACTTC.

This CDR3 reads CSARDQRTRETEAFF. The CDR3 nucleotides read TGCAGTGCTAGAGATCAGCGGACAAGGGAGACTGAAGCTTTCTTT. V and J are TRBV20-1 and TRBJ1-1; a possible D gene is TRBD1 (5 bases). With 0 bases removed from V and 5 bases from J, the gap between germline ends came to 16 bases. Germline V gene data show CDR1 as DFQATT and CDR2 as SNEGSKA (reference sequence). The CDR3 runs 15 residues.

The chain has TRBV12-3 or TRBV12-4 and TRBJ1-2; D is unresolved. V lost 6 bases, J lost 3 bases, and 11 bases lay in between. There are 13 residues in the CDR3. CDR3 DNA sequence: TGTGCCAGCAGACCCACGGAGGACTATGGCTACACCTTC. It codes for CASRPTEDYGYTF.

The chain joins TRBV12-3 or TRBV12-4 to TRBJ2-7; D might be TRBD1 (6 bases). V lost 7 bases, J lost 0 bases, and 10 bases lay in between. The CDR3 is made up of 13 amino acids. The DNA for the CDR3 is TGTGCCAGCACCACGGACAGCTCCTACGAGCAGTACTTC. This gives the protein CASTTDSSYEQYF.

This chain joins TRBV9 and TRBJ2-3; no reliable D call. V lost 4 bases, J lost 1 base, and 13 bases lay in between. The CDR3 runs 15 residues. Germline CDR1 is SGDLS and CDR2 is YYNGEE. This chain's CDR3 is CASSPPVVGTDTQYF. The CDR3 bases are TGTGCCAGCAGCCCCCCAGTGGTAGGCACAGATACGCAGTATTTT.

This clonotype was seen a few times. This chain links TRBV15 with TRBJ1-1, with 7 bases identical to TRBD1. With V trimmed by 2 bases and J by 4 bases, 10 bases remained unmatched. Germline lookup yields CDR1 LNHNV and CDR2 YYDKDF (reference sequence). The CDR3 loop spans 16 amino acids. This CDR3 reads CATSRTRQGDRTEAFF. CDR3 nucleotides: TGTGCCACCAGCAGAACCCGGCAGGGGGATCGCACTGAAGCTTTCTTT.

This clonotype has only a few counts. The V and J genes are TRBV9 and TRBJ2-2; a possible D gene is TRBD1 (5 bases). The CDR3 is 15 residues long. Germline loops: CDR1 SGDLS, CDR2 YYNGEE. Trimming cost V 3 bases and J 4 bases, with 13 bases left between them. The CDR3 DNA reads as TGTGCCAGCAGCGCCTTAGGGGTCGGCACCGGGGAGCTGTTTTTT. Protein: CASSALGVGTGELFF.

As DNA, the CDR3 is TGTGCCAGCAGTTTGTCTAGCGGTCACACAGATACGCAGTATTTT. It encodes CASSLSSGHTDTQYF. The chain combines TRBV12-3 or TRBV12-4 with TRBJ2-3, with 7 bases lining up with TRBD2. This CDR3 region has 15 residues. V trimming: 3 bases; J trimming: 2 bases; junction bases outside the gene matches: 5.

V usage is TRBV7-2 and J usage is TRBJ2-7; 7 nucleotides align to TRBD2. The CDR3 is 15 residues long. Germline CDR1 SGHTA, CDR2 FQGNSA. J lost 0 bases, V lost 10 bases, and 12 bases had no gene match. The CDR3 coding sequence is TGTACCACCACCACCCAGCTAGCGGACTCCTACGAGCAGTACTTC. It yields the protein CTTTTQLADSYEQYF.

The sample holds a few counts of this clonotype. The rearrangement links TRBV7-9 to TRBJ2-6; D is uncertain. Per the germline V gene, CDR1 is SEHNR and CDR2 is FQNEAQ (reference sequence). The CDR3 sequence is 16 residues long. V lost 1 base and J 4 bases, leaving 11 bases between the germline ends. CDR3 protein: CASSLGTGPGANVLTF. CDR3 in DNA: TGTGCCAGCAGCTTAGGGACCGGACCAGGGGCCAACGTCCTGACTTTC.

The gene calls are TRBV5-1 and TRBJ2-1, with TRBD2 identical over 12 bases. The CDR3 totals 17 residues. CDR1 and CDR2 (germline): SGHRS, YFSETQ. Trimming took 4 bases from V and 7 from J; bases not matched to a gene: 12. CDR3 residues: CASSLVFGLAGRNEQFF. The DNA of the CDR3 is TGCGCCAGCAGCCTAGTTTTCGGACTAGCGGGACGTAATGAGCAGTTCTTC.

The rearrangement joins TRBV3-1 to TRBJ2-2; 15 positions match TRBD2. This CDR3 region has 20 residues. Germline loops: CDR1 LGHDT, CDR2 YNNKEL (reference sequence). Trimming took 0 bases from V and 4 from J; bases not matched to a gene: 9. CDR3 region: CASSQDSGLAGGSRTGELFF. The DNA for the CDR3 is TGTGCCAGCAGCCAAGATTCCGGACTAGCGGGAGGGTCGCGCACCGGGGAGCTGTTTTTT.

The chain has TRBV5-1 and TRBJ2-1, with 13 nucleotides matching TRBD2. From germline, CDR1 is SGHRS and CDR2 YFSETQ. The CDR3 sequence is 15 residues long. Germline trimming cut 4 bases from V and 5 bases from J; bases unmatched to any gene: 3. CDR3 amino acids: CASSKLAGGDNEQFF. The CDR3, as DNA: TGCGCCAGCAGCAAACTAGCGGGGGGGGACAATGAGCAGTTCTTC.

V and J are TRBV5-4 and TRBJ2-7, with 11 bases aligning to TRBD2. This CDR3 region has 16 residues. After removal of 4 bases from V and 3 bases from J, the junction contained 9 bases not matched to a gene. Germline V gene lookup returns CDR1 SGHNT and CDR2 YYREEE (reference sequence). The CDR3 sequence is CASSPKLAGAIYEQYF. The CDR3 DNA follows: TGTGCCAGCAGCCCGAAACTAGCGGGGGCAATCTACGAGCAGTACTTC.

This clonotype was recorded a few times. This chain connects TRBV12-3 or TRBV12-4 to TRBJ1-1; D perhaps matches TRBD1 (5 bases). The CDR3 covers 15 residues. The ends were cut back, 4 bases at V and 0 bases at J, with 12 bases in the middle. CDR3 bases: TGTGCCAGCAGTTCCCACGCAGGGATGAACACTGAAGCTTTCTTT. Translated, it gives CASSSHAGMNTEAFF.